This T cell receptor (beta chain) emerged from a study of beta chain features in type 1 diabetes. The CDR3 runs to 12 residues. Germline loops: CDR1 SGHDT, CDR2 YYEEEE. Deletions cut 4 bases from V and 3 bases from J, with 8 bases between. A note on this clone: The antigen is not known. Other DNA sequences in this sample translate to the same CDR3.

The investigators reverse transcribed all of the isolated RNA, so they sequenced expressed TCRB transcripts. Method: immunoSEQ multiplex PCR; TCRdb's copy keeps in-frame clones and lacks some. The sample lists 350,000 to 400,000 clones; roughly 12% were seen once. Study observations and caveats: For Type 1 diabetes patients, all four CD4+ subsets carried TCRB CDR3s that were moderately but significantly shorter. The VDJ junctions of type 1 diabetes patients carried fewer insertions and more deletions.

Sequenced material: naive CD4+ T cells from blood. J is TRBJ2-7 and V is TRBV5-6; tentative D call: TRBD1 (5 bases). The clonotype originates from a woman aged 18-29 years with type 1 diabetes. Here the CDR3 reads CASSPQGYEQYF. CDR3 sequence (DNA): TGTGCCAGCAGCCCCCAGGGCTACGAGCAGTACTTC.